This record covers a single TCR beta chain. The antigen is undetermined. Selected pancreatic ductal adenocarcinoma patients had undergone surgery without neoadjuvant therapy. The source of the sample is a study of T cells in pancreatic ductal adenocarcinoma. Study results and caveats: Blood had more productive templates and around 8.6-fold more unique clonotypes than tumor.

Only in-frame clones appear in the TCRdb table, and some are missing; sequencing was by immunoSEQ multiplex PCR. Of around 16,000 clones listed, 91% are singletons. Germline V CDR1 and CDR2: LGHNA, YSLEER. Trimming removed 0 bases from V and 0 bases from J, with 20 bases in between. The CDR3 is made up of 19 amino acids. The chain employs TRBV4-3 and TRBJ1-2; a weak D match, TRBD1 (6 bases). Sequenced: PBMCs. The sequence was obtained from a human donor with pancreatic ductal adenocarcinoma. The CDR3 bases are TGCGCCAGCAGCCAAGAAATTTCGGGGGGCCCTGCCGCTAACTATGGCTACACCTTC. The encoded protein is CASSQEISGGPAANYGYTF.